The rows below give T cell receptor beta chains drawn from one sample of a study of vaccination and CD4 T cells after COVID-19. These receptors' targets are unknown. TCRdb analysed the PCR reads with MiXCR anew, one entry per CDR3 protein. Among about 10,000 distinct CDR3 sequences listed, about half were seen once. Sample: CD4+ T cells from blood, cultured in vitro. Every receptor here comes from a human donor who had recovered from COVID-19. Each CDR3 is given with its conserved first and last residue. D genes are given only for firm matches. Clone sizes are given selectively: once, few, many, or a class where the clone is expanded.

CDR3 length: 15
D gene: NA
J gene: TRBJ2-6
clone size: NA
V gene: TRBV27
CDR3 protein: CASSISDTGANVLTF
CDR3 DNA: TGTGCCAGCAGCATCTCCGATACTGGGGCCAACGTCCTGACTTTC

CDR3 length: 15
D gene: NA
J gene: TRBJ2-2
clone size: NA
V gene: TRBV2
CDR3 protein: CASTEFGSFVGELFF
CDR3 DNA: TGTGCCAGCACGGAGTTCGGGAGCTTTGTCGGGGAGCTGTTTTTT

CDR3 length: 16
D gene: TRBD1
J gene: TRBJ2-7
clone size: few
V gene: TRBV7-9
CDR3 protein: CASLPDPGQGAYEQYF
CDR3 DNA: TGTGCCAGCCTACCTGATCCGGGACAGGGGGCCTACGAGCAGTACTTC

CDR3 length: 14
D gene: TRBD1
J gene: TRBJ1-1
clone size: NA
V gene: TRBV12-3/TRBV12-4
CDR3 protein: CASSDNRGRTEAFF
CDR3 DNA: TGTGCCAGCAGTGATAACAGGGGGAGGACTGAAGCTTTCTTT

CDR3 length: 17
D gene: TRBD2
J gene: TRBJ2-5
clone size: NA
V gene: TRBV5-1
CDR3 protein: CASSRNKSGIAQETQYF
CDR3 DNA: TGCGCCAGCAGCCGAAACAAGAGCGGGATCGCGCAAGAGACCCAGTACTTC

CDR3 length: 15
D gene: TRBD1
J gene: TRBJ2-7
clone size: few
V gene: TRBV20-1
CDR3 protein: CSAPQPETGDDEQYF
CDR3 DNA: TGCAGTGCTCCCCAGCCCGAGACAGGGGACGACGAGCAGTACTTC

CDR3 length: 14
D gene: NA
J gene: TRBJ1-4
clone size: NA
V gene: TRBV20-1
CDR3 protein: CSATETGQLEKLFF
CDR3 DNA: TGCAGTGCCACGGAGACAGGCCAATTGGAAAAACTGTTTTTT

CDR3 length: 13
D gene: NA
J gene: TRBJ1-1
clone size: NA
V gene: TRBV20-1
CDR3 protein: CSARREMNTEAFF
CDR3 DNA: TGCAGTGCTAGAAGGGAGATGAACACTGAAGCTTTCTTT

CDR3 length: 19
D gene: TRBD2
J gene: TRBJ2-5
clone size: NA
V gene: TRBV7-3
CDR3 protein: CASSPGRGGRASGQETQYF
CDR3 DNA: TGTGCCAGCAGCCCCGGGAGGGGCGGGAGGGCCTCAGGGCAAGAGACCCAGTACTTC

CDR3 length: 15
D gene: TRBD2
J gene: TRBJ2-5
clone size: few
V gene: TRBV28
CDR3 protein: CASSSRSGGGETQYF
CDR3 DNA: TGTGCCAGCAGTTCACGGTCGGGAGGGGGAGAGACCCAGTACTTC

CDR3 length: 13
D gene: NA
J gene: TRBJ2-1
clone size: NA
V gene: TRBV20-1
CDR3 protein: CSASGRLANEQFF
CDR3 DNA: TGCAGTGCTAGCGGGAGATTGGCGAATGAGCAGTTCTTC

CDR3 length: 15
D gene: NA
J gene: TRBJ1-4
clone size: NA
V gene: TRBV6-1
CDR3 protein: CASSPRAGGYEKLFF
CDR3 DNA: TGTGCCAGCAGTCCCAGGGCGGGGGGATACGAAAAACTGTTTTTT

CDR3 length: 15
D gene: NA
J gene: TRBJ2-6
clone size: NA
V gene: TRBV7-9
CDR3 protein: CASSSDSSGANVLTF
CDR3 DNA: TGTGCCAGCAGCTCGGACAGCTCTGGGGCCAACGTCCTGACTTTC

CDR3 length: 15
D gene: TRBD1
J gene: TRBJ1-5
clone size: NA
V gene: TRBV7-6
CDR3 protein: CASSPDRGSNQPQHF
CDR3 DNA: TGTGCCAGCAGCCCGGACAGGGGGAGCAATCAGCCCCAGCATTTT